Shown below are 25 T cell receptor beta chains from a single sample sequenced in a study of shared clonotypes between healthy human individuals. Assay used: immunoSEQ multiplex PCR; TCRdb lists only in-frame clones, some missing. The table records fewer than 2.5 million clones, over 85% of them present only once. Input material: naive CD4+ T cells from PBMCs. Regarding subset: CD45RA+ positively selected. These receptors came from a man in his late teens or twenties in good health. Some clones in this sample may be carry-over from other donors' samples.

The chain's CDR3 is CAWRREAWNPDSPLHF. The CDR3 DNA reads as TGTGCCTGGCGACGGGAAGCTTGGAACCCGGATTCACCCCTCCACTTT. V is TRBV30 and J is TRBJ1-6; D is unclear. V was pared by 5 bases and J by 8 bases, with 22 bases between. The CDR3 has 16 residues. Germline V CDR1 and CDR2: GTSNPN, SVGIG (reference sequence).

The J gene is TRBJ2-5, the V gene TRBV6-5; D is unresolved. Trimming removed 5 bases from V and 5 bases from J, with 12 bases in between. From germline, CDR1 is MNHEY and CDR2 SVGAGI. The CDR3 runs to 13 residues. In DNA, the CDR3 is TGTGCCAGCAGTAAGGCTGTTTGGGAGACCCAGTACTTC. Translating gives CASSKAVWETQYF.

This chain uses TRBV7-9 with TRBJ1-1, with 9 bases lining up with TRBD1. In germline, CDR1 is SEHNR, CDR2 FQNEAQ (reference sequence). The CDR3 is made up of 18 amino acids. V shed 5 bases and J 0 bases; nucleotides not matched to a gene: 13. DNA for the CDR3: TGTGCCAGCAGCCCGTTGGGACAGGGCGGGAGCGTGAACACTGAAGCTTTCTTT. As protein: CASSPLGQGGSVNTEAFF.

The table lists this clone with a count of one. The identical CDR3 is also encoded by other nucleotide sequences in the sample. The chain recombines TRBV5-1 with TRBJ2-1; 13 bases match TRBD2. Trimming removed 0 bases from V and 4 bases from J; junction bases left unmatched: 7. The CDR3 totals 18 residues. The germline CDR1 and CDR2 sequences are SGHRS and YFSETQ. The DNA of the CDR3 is TGCGCCAGCAGCTTGGGGACTAGCGGGAGAGGGTCGTACAATGAGCAGTTCTTC. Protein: CASSLGTSGRGSYNEQFF.

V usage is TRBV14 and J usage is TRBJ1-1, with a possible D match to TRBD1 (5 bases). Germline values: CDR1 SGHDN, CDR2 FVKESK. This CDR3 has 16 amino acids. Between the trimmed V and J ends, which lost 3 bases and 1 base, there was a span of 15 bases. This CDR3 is CASSQMGRGRNTEAFF. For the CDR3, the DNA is TGTGCCAGCAGCCAGATGGGAAGGGGCCGGAACACTGAAGCTTTCTTT.

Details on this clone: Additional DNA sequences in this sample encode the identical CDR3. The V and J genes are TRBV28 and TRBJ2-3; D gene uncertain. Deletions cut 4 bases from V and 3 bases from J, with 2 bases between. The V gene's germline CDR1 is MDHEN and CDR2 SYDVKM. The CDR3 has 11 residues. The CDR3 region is CASSYTDTQYF. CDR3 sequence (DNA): TGTGCCAGCAGTTATACAGATACGCAGTATTTT.

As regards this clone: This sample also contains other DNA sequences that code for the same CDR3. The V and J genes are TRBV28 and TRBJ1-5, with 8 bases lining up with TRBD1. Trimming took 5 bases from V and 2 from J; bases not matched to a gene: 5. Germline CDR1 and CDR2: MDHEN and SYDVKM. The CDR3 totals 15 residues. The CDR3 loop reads CASSPTGGGNQPQHF. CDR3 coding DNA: TGTGCCAGCAGTCCCACAGGGGGTGGCAATCAGCCCCAGCATTTT.

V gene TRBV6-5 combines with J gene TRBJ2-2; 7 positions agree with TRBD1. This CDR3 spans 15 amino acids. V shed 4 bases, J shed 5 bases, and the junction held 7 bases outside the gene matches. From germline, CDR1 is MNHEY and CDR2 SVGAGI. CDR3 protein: CASSSTDRPTGELFF. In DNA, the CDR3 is TGTGCCAGCAGTTCTACGGACAGGCCGACCGGGGAGCTGTTTTTT.

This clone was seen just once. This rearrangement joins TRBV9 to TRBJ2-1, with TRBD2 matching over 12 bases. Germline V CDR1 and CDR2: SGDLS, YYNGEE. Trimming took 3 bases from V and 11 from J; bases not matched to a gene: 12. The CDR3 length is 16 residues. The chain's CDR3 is CASSETVLAGGWKQFF. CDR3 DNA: TGTGCCAGCAGCGAGACGGTACTAGCGGGAGGCTGGAAGCAGTTCTTC.

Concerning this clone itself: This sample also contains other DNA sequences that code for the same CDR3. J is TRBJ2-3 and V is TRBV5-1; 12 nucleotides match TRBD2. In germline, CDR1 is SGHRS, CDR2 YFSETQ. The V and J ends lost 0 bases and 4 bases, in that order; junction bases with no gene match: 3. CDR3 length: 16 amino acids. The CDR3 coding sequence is TGCGCCAGCAGCTTGGTTCTAGCGGGAGGGCCAGATACGCAGTATTTT. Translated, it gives CASSLVLAGGPDTQYF.

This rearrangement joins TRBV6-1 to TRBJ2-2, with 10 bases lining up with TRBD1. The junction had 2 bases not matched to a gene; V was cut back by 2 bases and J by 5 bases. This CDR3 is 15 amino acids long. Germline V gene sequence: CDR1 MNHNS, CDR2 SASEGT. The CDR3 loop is CASSESGQGTGELFF. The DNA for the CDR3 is TGTGCCAGCAGTGAATCGGGACAGGGGACCGGGGAGCTGTTTTTT.

CDR3 bases: TGTGCCAGCAGTTTTACAGCCTCTGGGGCCAACGTCCTGACTTTC. The encoded protein is CASSFTASGANVLTF. The V and J genes are TRBV28 and TRBJ2-6; D gene uncertain. Germline V gives CDR1 MDHEN, CDR2 SYDVKM. This CDR3 has 15 amino acids. Trimming pared 3 bases from V and 0 bases from J, leaving 6 bases between. The full variable domain, with the rest looked up from reference TRBV28 and TRBJ2-6, is DVKVTQSSRYLVKRTGEKVFLECVQDMDHENMFWYRQDPGLGLRLIYFSYDVKMKEKGDIPEGYSVSREKKERFSLILESASTNQTSMYLCASSFTASGANVLTFGAGSRLTVL.

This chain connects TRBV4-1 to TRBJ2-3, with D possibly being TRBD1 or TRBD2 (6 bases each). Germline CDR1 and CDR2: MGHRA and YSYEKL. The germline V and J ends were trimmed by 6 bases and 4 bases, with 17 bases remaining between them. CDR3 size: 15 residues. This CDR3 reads CASSRGPRASDTQYF. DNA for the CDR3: TGCGCCAGCAGTCGGGGGCCCCGGGCCTCAGATACGCAGTATTTT.

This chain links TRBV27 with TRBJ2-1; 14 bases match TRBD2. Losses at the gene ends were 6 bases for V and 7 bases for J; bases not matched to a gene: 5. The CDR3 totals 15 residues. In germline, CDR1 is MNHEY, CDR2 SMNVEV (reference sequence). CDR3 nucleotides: TGTGCCAGCAGCTGGACTAGCGGGAGGAGGAATGAGCAGTTCTTC. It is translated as CASSWTSGRRNEQFF.

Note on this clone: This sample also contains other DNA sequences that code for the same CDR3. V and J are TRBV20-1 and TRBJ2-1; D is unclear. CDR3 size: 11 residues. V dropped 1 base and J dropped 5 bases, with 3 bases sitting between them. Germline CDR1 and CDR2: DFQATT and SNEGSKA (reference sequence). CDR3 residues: CSARGNNEQFF. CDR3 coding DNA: TGCAGTGCTAGAGGCAACAATGAGCAGTTCTTC.

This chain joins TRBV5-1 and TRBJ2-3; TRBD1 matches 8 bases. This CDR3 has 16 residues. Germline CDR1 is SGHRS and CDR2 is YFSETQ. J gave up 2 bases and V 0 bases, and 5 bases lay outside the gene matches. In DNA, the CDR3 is TGCGCCAGCAGCTTGGCCCGACAGGGGCTCACAGATACGCAGTATTTT. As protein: CASSLARQGLTDTQYF.

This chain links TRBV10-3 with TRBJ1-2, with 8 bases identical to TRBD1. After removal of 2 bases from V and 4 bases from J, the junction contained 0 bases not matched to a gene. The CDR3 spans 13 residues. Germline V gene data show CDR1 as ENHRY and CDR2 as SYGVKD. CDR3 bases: TGTGCCATCAGTGAGACAGGGGGCTATGGCTACACCTTC. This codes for CAISETGGYGYTF.

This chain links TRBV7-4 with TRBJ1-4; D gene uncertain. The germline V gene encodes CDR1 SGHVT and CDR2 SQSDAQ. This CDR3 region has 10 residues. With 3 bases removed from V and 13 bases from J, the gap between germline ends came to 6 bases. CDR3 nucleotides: TGTGCCAGCAGCTTCAGTGGACTGTTTTTT. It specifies CASSFSGLFF.

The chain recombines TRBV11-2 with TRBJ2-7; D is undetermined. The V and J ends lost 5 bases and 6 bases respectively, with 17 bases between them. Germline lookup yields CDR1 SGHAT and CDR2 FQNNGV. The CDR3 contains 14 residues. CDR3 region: CASSQESLACEQYF. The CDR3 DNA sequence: TGTGCCAGCAGCCAGGAGAGTCTGGCCTGCGAGCAGTACTTC.

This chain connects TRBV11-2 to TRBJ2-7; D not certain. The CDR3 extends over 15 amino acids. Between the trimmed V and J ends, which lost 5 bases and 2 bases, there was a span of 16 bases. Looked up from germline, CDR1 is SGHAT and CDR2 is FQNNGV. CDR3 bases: TGTGCCAGCAGCCATGGACCAAGAGATCCCTACGAGCAGTACTTC. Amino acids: CASSHGPRDPYEQYF.

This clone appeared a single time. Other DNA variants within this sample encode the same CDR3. CDR3 loop: CASSSPGGNTEAFF. The CDR3 bases are TGTGCCAGCAGTTCCCCGGGGGGTAACACTGAAGCTTTCTTT. The chain employs TRBV28 and TRBJ1-1, with D possibly matching TRBD1 (5 bases). Germline V gene lookup returns CDR1 MDHEN and CDR2 SYDVKM. The germline V and J ends were trimmed by 4 bases and 2 bases, with 11 bases remaining between them. The CDR3 contains 14 residues. The full variable domain, with the rest looked up from reference TRBV28 and TRBJ1-1, is DVKVTQSSRYLVKRTGEKVFLECVQDMDHENMFWYRQDPGLGLRLIYFSYDVKMKEKGDIPEGYSVSREKKERFSLILESASTNQTSMYLCASSSPGGNTEAFFGQGTRLTVV.

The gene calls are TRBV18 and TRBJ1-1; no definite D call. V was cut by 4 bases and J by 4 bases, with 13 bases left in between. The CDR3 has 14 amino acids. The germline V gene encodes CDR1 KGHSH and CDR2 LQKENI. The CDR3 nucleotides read TGTGCCAGCTCACTAAACGGGGTGTTCACTGAAGCTTTCTTT. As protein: CASSLNGVFTEAFF.

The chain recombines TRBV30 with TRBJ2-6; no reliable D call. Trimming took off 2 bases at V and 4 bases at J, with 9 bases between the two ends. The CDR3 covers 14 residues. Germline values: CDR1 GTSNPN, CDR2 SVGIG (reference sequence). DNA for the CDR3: TGTGCCTGGAGTCTTCAAGGAGGGGCCAACGTCCTGACTTTC. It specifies CAWSLQGGANVLTF. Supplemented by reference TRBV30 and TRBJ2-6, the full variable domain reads SQTIHQWPATLVQPVGSPLSLECTVEGTSNPNLYWYRQAAGRGLQLLFYSVGIGQISSEVPQNLSASRPQDRQFILSSKKLLLSDSGFYLCAWSLQGGANVLTFGAGSRLTVL.

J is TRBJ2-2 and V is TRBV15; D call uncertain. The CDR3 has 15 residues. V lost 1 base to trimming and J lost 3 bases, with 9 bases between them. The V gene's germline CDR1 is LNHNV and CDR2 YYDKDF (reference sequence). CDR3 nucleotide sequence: TGTGCCACCAGCAGAGGGGTGCTTGACACCGGGGAGCTGTTTTTT. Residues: CATSRGVLDTGELFF.

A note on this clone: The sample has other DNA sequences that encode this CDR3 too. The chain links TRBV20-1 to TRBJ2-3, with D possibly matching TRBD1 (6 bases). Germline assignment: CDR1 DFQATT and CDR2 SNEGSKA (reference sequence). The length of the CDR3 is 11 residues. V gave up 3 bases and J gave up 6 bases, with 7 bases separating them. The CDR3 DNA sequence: TGCAGTGCTAGTCAGGGGGATACGCAGTATTTT. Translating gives CSASQGDTQYF.